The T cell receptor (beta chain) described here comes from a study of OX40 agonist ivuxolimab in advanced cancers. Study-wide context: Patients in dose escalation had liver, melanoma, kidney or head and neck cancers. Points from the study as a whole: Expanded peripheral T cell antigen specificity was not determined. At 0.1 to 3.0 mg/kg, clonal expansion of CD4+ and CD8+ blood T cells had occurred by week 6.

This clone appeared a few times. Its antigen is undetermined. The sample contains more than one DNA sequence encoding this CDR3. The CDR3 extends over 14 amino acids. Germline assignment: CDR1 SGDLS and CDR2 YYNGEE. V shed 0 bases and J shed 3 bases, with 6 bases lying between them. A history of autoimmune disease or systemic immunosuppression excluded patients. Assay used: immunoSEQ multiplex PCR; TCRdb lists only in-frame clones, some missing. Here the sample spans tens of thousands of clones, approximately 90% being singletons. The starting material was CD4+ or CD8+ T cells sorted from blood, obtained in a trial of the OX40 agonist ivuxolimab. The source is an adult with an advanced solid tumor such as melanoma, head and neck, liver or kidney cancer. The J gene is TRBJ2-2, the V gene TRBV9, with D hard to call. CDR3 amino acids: CASSVERDTGELFF. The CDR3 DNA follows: TGTGCCAGCAGCGTAGAAAGGGACACCGGGGAGCTGTTTTTT.